Following are 23 T cell receptor beta chains from one sample sequenced in a study of cytomegalovirus exposure and HLA in healthy donors. The PCR had 60 Vbeta and 13 Jbeta primers. Assay used: immunoSEQ multiplex PCR; TCRdb lists only in-frame clones, some missing. Here the sample spans around 99,000 clones, around 73% being singletons. What was sequenced was PBMCs. The origin of the receptors is a man aged 40-55 years in good health and CMV-seronegative.

The DNA of the CDR3 is TGTGCCAGCAGTTCTCGAATGGGCCACTCATACGCTTTCTTT. This gives the protein CASSSRMGHSYAFF. The chain recombines TRBV28 with TRBJ1-1; no clear D. Germline CDR1 and CDR2: MDHEN and SYDVKM. V gave up 4 bases and J gave up 11 bases, with 20 bases separating them. This CDR3 spans 14 amino acids.

The chain employs TRBV6-1 and TRBJ2-5; 7 bases match TRBD1. This CDR3 spans 12 amino acids. The germline V gene has CDR1 MNHNS and CDR2 SASEGT. J was trimmed by 4 bases and V by 7 bases; bases with no gene match: 3. DNA for the CDR3: TGTGCCAGCATCTCAGGGGGAGAGACCCAGTACTTC. It codes for CASISGGETQYF.

The chain couples TRBV12-5 to TRBJ1-2; 9 positions match TRBD1. In germline, CDR1 is LGHNT, CDR2 FRNRAP. This CDR3 region has 15 residues. After removal of 0 bases from V and 6 bases from J, the junction contained 5 bases not matched to a gene. The CDR3 spells CASGLVTGGFHGYTF. The CDR3 DNA is TGTGCTAGTGGTTTGGTGACAGGGGGGTTTCATGGCTACACCTTC.

V is TRBV10-3 and J is TRBJ1-2; TRBD1 matches 8 bases. V dropped 3 bases and J dropped 7; count of bases not matched to a gene: 7. Germline assignment: CDR1 ENHRY and CDR2 SYGVKD. This CDR3 region has 14 residues. Written as DNA, the CDR3 is TGTGCCATCAGTGATCCCGGACAGGGAAGTGGCTACACCTTC. Protein product: CAISDPGQGSGYTF.

V usage is TRBV5-1 and J usage is TRBJ1-1; the D is unclear. The V end was cut by 2 bases, the J end by 1 base, with 15 bases between. The CDR3 loop spans 16 amino acids. CDR1 is SGHRS, CDR2 YFSETQ, per germline. In nucleotides, the CDR3 is TGCGCCAGCAGCTTTCTCCCCCGACGGGAGAACACTGAAGCTTTCTTT. Translating it yields CASSFLPRRENTEAFF.

J is TRBJ1-6 and V is TRBV30, with D possibly matching TRBD1 (6 bases). This CDR3 contains 15 residues. Trimming removed 4 bases at V and 5 bases at J, with 15 bases between. From germline, CDR1 is GTSNPN and CDR2 SVGIG (reference sequence). DNA of the CDR3: TGTGCCTGGAACACCGACAGGTTCGATAATTCACCCCTCCACTTT. The encoded protein is CAWNTDRFDNSPLHF.

In its sample, this clone was seen a few times. The chain carries TRBV10-3 and TRBJ2-3, with D unclear. This CDR3 has 12 residues. Germline loops: CDR1 ENHRY, CDR2 SYGVKD. Trimming cost V 1 base and J 6 bases, with 5 bases left between them. Here the CDR3 reads CAISEFPDTQYF. DNA for the CDR3: TGTGCCATCAGTGAGTTTCCTGATACGCAGTATTTT.

With regard to this clone: A junction boundary mismatches the germline segment, possibly from a read error. V gene TRBV7-3 combines with J gene TRBJ2-6, with D maybe TRBD2 (6 bases). Looked up from germline, CDR1 is SGHTA and CDR2 is FQGTGA. There are 16 residues in the CDR3. The CDR3: CACSFRGDSGANVLTF. As DNA, the CDR3 is TGTGCCTGCAGCTTTCGCGGGGACTCTGGGGCCAACGTCCTGACTTTC.

This sequence joins TRBV7-6 and TRBJ1-2; D possibly corresponds to TRBD1 (5 bases). V was clipped by 2 bases and J by 8 bases, with 18 bases between them. This CDR3 contains 15 residues. The V gene's germline CDR1 is SGHVS and CDR2 FNYEAQ. The CDR3 region has the DNA TGTGCCAGCAGCTTAATCGATAGGGCAGGGCAAGGCTACACCTTC. It translates to CASSLIDRAGQGYTF. Based on the CDR3 plus reference TRBV7-6 and TRBJ1-2, the full variable domain is GAGVSQSPRYKVTKRGQDVALRCDPISGHVSLYWYRQALGQGPEFLTYFNYEAQQDKSGLPNDRFSAERPEGSISTLTIQRTEQRDSAMYRCASSLIDRAGQGYTFGSGTRLTVV.

This chain links TRBV7-3 with TRBJ2-5; 9 bases are a match to TRBD1. The end of the DNA fits TRBJ2-7 better, so the J call may be wrong. The germline gives CDR1 SGHTA, CDR2 FQGTGA. The CDR3 contains 15 residues. As DNA, the CDR3 is TGTGCCAGCAGCTTTATCGGGACAGGGTACGACGAGCAGTACTTC. This translates into CASSFIGTGYDEQYF.

The CDR3 coding sequence is TGTGCCAGCAGTCAACTAGCGAAGCAGTTCTTC. Translation: CASSQLAKQFF. The V gene is TRBV2, the J gene TRBJ2-1; 7 nucleotides align to TRBD2. Germline V gives CDR1 SNHLY, CDR2 FYNNEI. The CDR3 is 11 residues long. J gave up 11 bases and V 5 bases, and 3 bases lay outside the gene matches.

This chain uses TRBV2 with TRBJ1-1; 7 nucleotides agree with TRBD1. The V gene's germline CDR1 is SNHLY and CDR2 FYNNEI. V shed 6 bases and J 4 bases; nucleotides not matched to a gene: 17. This CDR3 region has 17 residues. The CDR3 nucleotides read TGTGCCAGCAGACATCGTATTCTAGACAGGGTGGGCACTGAAGCTTTCTTT. This gives the protein CASRHRILDRVGTEAFF.

CDR3 loop: CASSTTGTFNTGELFF. DNA for the CDR3: TGCGCCAGCAGCACGACCGGGACTTTTAACACCGGGGAGCTGTTTTTT. The chain couples TRBV5-1 to TRBJ2-2; D is possibly TRBD2 (6 bases). CDR1 and CDR2 (germline): SGHRS, YFSETQ. V was trimmed by 4 bases and J by 2 bases, leaving 15 bases between them. The CDR3 contains 16 residues.

V usage is TRBV27 and J usage is TRBJ2-7, with D possibly matching TRBD2 (6 bases). This CDR3 is built from 14 residues. Per the germline V gene, CDR1 is MNHEY and CDR2 is SMNVEV (reference sequence). Trimming took 6 bases from V and 2 from J, leaving 14 bases between them. Here the CDR3 reads CASRSGAGPYEQYF. In DNA, the CDR3 is TGTGCCAGCAGATCCGGGGCGGGGCCCTACGAGCAGTACTTC.

This clone was detected once. The chain combines TRBV27 with TRBJ1-2, with TRBD1 as a possible D gene (5 bases). Germline V gene sequence: CDR1 MNHEY, CDR2 SMNVEV (reference sequence). The V end was cut by 7 bases, the J end by 4 bases, with 31 bases between. The CDR3 contains 19 residues. CDR3 loop: CASTPRGLEGRSYGYGYTF. In DNA form, the CDR3 reads TGTGCCAGCACCCCTCGAGGTTTAGAGGGGAGGTCCTACGGCTATGGCTACACCTTC.

This chain connects TRBV6-5 to TRBJ1-4, with 11 nucleotides matching TRBD1. CDR1 and CDR2 (germline): MNHEY, SVGAGI. The CDR3 runs 14 residues. J gave up 7 bases and V 6 bases, and 4 bases lay outside the gene matches. Written as DNA, the CDR3 is TGTGCCAGCAGCTCGGGACAGGGGGGTGAAAAACTGTTTTTT. Residues: CASSSGQGGEKLFF.

This sequence joins TRBV19 and TRBJ2-7; the match to TRBD2 covers 11 bases. The CDR3 runs to 13 residues. Unmatched junction bases numbered 3, after V lost 5 bases and J lost 6 bases. Germline assignment: CDR1 LNHDA and CDR2 SQIVND (reference sequence). CDR3 sequence: CASSSTSGAEQYF. CDR3 nucleotide sequence: TGTGCCAGTAGTTCGACTAGCGGGGCCGAGCAGTACTTC. The full variable domain, rest sourced from reference TRBV19 and TRBJ2-7, is DGGITQSPKYLFRKEGQNVTLSCEQNLNHDAMYWYRQDPGQGLRLIYYSQIVNDFQKGDIAEGYSVSREKKESFPLTVTSAQKNPTAFYLCASSSTSGAEQYFGPGTRLTVT.

This sequence joins TRBV5-7 and TRBJ2-7; TRBD1 aligns across 7 bases. TRBV5-7 carries the ORF label, with uncertain function. V lost 2 bases to trimming and J lost 2 bases; unmatched junction nucleotides: 10. The CDR3 runs to 16 residues. In nucleotides, the CDR3 is TGTGCCAGCAGCTTTCGCGCGACAGGGAATACCTACGAGCAGTACTTC. As protein: CASSFRATGNTYEQYF.

A single count supports this clone. The V gene is TRBV7-2, the J gene TRBJ2-5; 10 bases match TRBD1. After removal of 6 bases from V and 3 bases from J, the junction contained 7 bases not matched to a gene. There are 15 residues in the CDR3. Germline V lookup: CDR1 SGHTA, CDR2 FQGNSA. In DNA form, the CDR3 reads TGTGCCAGCAGTTCCCCGGACAGGGGGGAAGAGACCCAGTACTTC. Translated: CASSSPDRGEETQYF.

The genes are TRBV5-6 and TRBJ2-7; a possible D gene is TRBD2 (6 bases). Trimming pared 2 bases from V and 7 bases from J, leaving 16 bases between. This CDR3 comprises 14 residues. CDR1 and CDR2 from the germline V gene are SGHDT and YYEEEE. The DNA of the CDR3 is TGTGCCAGCAGCTTCCCGGGGGAAGTGGGGGAGCAGTACTTC. Translated: CASSFPGEVGEQYF.

The chain joins TRBV5-6 to TRBJ2-5; 8 nucleotides agree with TRBD1. Per germline, CDR1 SGHDT and CDR2 YYEEEE. The CDR3 is 19 residues long. Trimming at V came to 0 bases and at J to 2 bases, leaving 15 bases not matched to a gene. The CDR3 DNA sequence: TGTGCCAGCAGCTTGGAGTGGCAGGGGGCGGCGGGACGACAAGAGACCCAGTACTTC. Translating it yields CASSLEWQGAAGRQETQYF. Full variable domain (outside the CDR3, taken from reference TRBV5-6 and TRBJ2-5): DAGVTQSPTHLIKTRGQQVTLRCSPKSGHDTVSWYQQALGQGPQFIFQYYEEEERQRGNFPDRFSGHQFPNYSSELNVNALLLGDSALYLCASSLEWQGAAGRQETQYFGPGTRLLVL.

J is TRBJ2-1 and V is TRBV2, with D possibly being TRBD2 (5 bases). Per the germline V gene, CDR1 is SNHLY and CDR2 is FYNNEI. Trimming left V 4 bases short and J 6 bases short, with 13 bases between. This CDR3 spans 14 amino acids. The CDR3 nucleotides are TGTGCCAGCAGTGGCGCCGGGATCGTCAATGAGCAGTTCTTC. As protein: CASSGAGIVNEQFF.

J is TRBJ2-5 and V is TRBV28, with TRBD1 identical over 9 bases. With V trimmed by 6 bases and J by 0 bases, 5 bases remained unmatched. CDR3 length equals 15 residues. Germline V gene lookup returns CDR1 MDHEN and CDR2 SYDVKM. The CDR3 reads CASRSQGANQETQYF. CDR3 sequence (DNA): TGTGCCAGCAGATCACAGGGGGCGAACCAAGAGACCCAGTACTTC.